The 31 T cell receptor beta chains listed next were all sequenced from one sample in a study of T cell repertoires in cytomegalovirus infection. TCRdb processed the reads anew with MiXCR; each CDR3 protein has one entry. The sample lists 450,000 to 600,000 distinct CDR3 sequences; 30% to 40% were seen once. No antigen has been assigned to these receptors. The sample here was cultured PBMCs, taken from culture after CMV antigen stimulation. The receptors shown here come from a human donor in good health (CMV status not recorded). Some clones in this sample may be carry-over from other donors' samples.

This clonotype was recorded many times. The genes are TRBV28 and TRBJ2-7, with 13 bases that match TRBD2. Germline V lookup: CDR1 MDHEN, CDR2 SYDVKM. The V gene end was trimmed by 5 bases and the J gene end by 4 bases; junction bases not matched to a gene: 5. This CDR3 comprises 15 residues. CDR3 DNA sequence: TGTGCCAGCAGTGCCGGGACTAGCGGGATTTACGAGCAGTACTTC. Translating gives CASSAGTSGIYEQYF.

V gene TRBV28 combines with J gene TRBJ1-4, with 7 bases matching TRBD1. CDR1 and CDR2 from the germline V gene are MDHEN and SYDVKM. V shed 0 bases, J shed 4 bases, and the junction held 2 bases outside the gene matches. The length of the CDR3 is 15 residues. CDR3 protein: CASSLWQGDNEKLFF. In DNA form, the CDR3 reads TGTGCCAGCAGTTTATGGCAGGGGGATAATGAAAAACTGTTTTTT.

This clonotype was seen at least ten times. The gene calls are TRBV7-2 and TRBJ1-1, with 7 bases that match TRBD1. With V trimmed by 3 bases and J by 4 bases, 5 bases remained unmatched. This CDR3 contains 14 residues. Germline V gene sequence: CDR1 SGHTA, CDR2 FQGNSA. The DNA for the CDR3 is TGTGCCAGCAGCTTGACTCAGGGGGGCACTGAAGCTTTCTTT. Residues: CASSLTQGGTEAFF.

This rearrangement joins TRBV6-1 to TRBJ1-1; D is unresolved. Germline CDR1 MNHNS, CDR2 SASEGT. The CDR3 is made up of 15 amino acids. Trimming pared 1 base from V and 5 bases from J, leaving 14 bases between. The DNA for the CDR3 is TGTGCCAGCAGTGAAGTAGGGAGGGCATGGACTGAAGCTTTCTTT. It yields the protein CASSEVGRAWTEAFF.

The sample holds one count of this clonotype. The rearrangement links TRBV10-3 to TRBJ2-5; D is undetermined. This CDR3 contains 13 residues. Per the germline V gene, CDR1 is ENHRY and CDR2 is SYGVKD. Trimming took off 4 bases at V and 1 base at J, with 7 bases between the two ends. CDR3: CAISGQLQETQYF. CDR3 sequence (DNA): TGTGCCATCAGTGGGCAGCTCCAAGAGACCCAGTACTTC.

The chain joins TRBV9 to TRBJ2-7, with 7 bases matching TRBD2. The CDR3 is 15 amino acids. Germline V gene data show CDR1 as SGDLS and CDR2 as YYNGEE. J gave up 0 bases and V 0 bases, and 3 bases lay outside the gene matches. The CDR3 sequence is CASSVGSSGSYEQYF. For the CDR3, the DNA is TGTGCCAGCAGCGTAGGGTCTAGCGGCTCCTACGAGCAGTACTTC.

This clonotype was counted only a few times. V gene TRBV24-1 combines with J gene TRBJ2-3; a possible D gene is TRBD2 (6 bases). The CDR3 loop spans 15 amino acids. Trimming took 3 bases from V and 5 from J, leaving 14 bases between them. The germline V gene has CDR1 KGHDR and CDR2 SFDVKD. CDR3 sequence (DNA): TGTGCCACCAGTGATGGGACCCTCGGGGGAGATACGCAGTATTTT. Translation gives CATSDGTLGGDTQYF.

In this sample, this clonotype turned up many times. The V call is TRBV7-2, the J call TRBJ2-1, with 13 nucleotides matching TRBD2. The CDR3 contains 15 residues. Losses at the gene ends were 5 bases for V and 4 bases for J; bases not matched to a gene: 2. From germline, CDR1 is SGHTA and CDR2 FQGNSA. The CDR3: CASSTGLAGYNEQFF. Written as DNA, the CDR3 is TGTGCCAGCAGCACGGGACTAGCGGGATACAATGAGCAGTTCTTC.

In its sample, this clonotype was seen many times. The V and J genes are TRBV7-2 and TRBJ2-3; 8 positions agree with TRBD2. The CDR3 loop spans 15 amino acids. V dropped 1 base and J dropped 1; count of bases not matched to a gene: 1. CDR1 is SGHTA, CDR2 FQGNSA, per germline. Here the CDR3 reads CASSLGTSRTDTQYF. Here the CDR3 DNA reads TGTGCCAGCAGCTTAGGGACTAGCCGCACAGATACGCAGTATTTT.

The CDR3 DNA sequence: TGTGCCAGCACCTTAGATCGCTCTGGGGCCAACGTCCTGACTTTC. Translated: CASTLDRSGANVLTF. The V gene is TRBV28, the J gene TRBJ2-6, with unresolved D. V was pared by 7 bases and J by 0 bases, with 10 bases between. The CDR3 has 15 amino acids. Germline V lookup: CDR1 MDHEN, CDR2 SYDVKM.

The V call is TRBV19, the J call TRBJ2-1; D is ambiguous. V was trimmed by 5 bases and J by 0 bases, leaving 14 bases between them. From germline, CDR1 is LNHDA and CDR2 SQIVND (reference sequence). The CDR3 length is 16 residues. CDR3 nucleotide sequence: TGTGCCAGTAGTGCAATAGCTGCTGGCTCCTACAATGAGCAGTTCTTC. It encodes CASSAIAAGSYNEQFF. Full variable domain (outside the CDR3, taken from reference TRBV19 and TRBJ2-1): DGGITQSPKYLFRKEGQNVTLSCEQNLNHDAMYWYRQDPGQGLRLIYYSQIVNDFQKGDIAEGYSVSREKKESFPLTVTSAQKNPTAFYLCASSAIAAGSYNEQFFGPGTRLTVL.

This chain connects TRBV7-8 to TRBJ1-1; no clear D gene. CDR3 length: 16 residues. Germline values: CDR1 SGHVS, CDR2 FQNEAQ. V was shortened by 1 base and J by 1 base, with 13 bases between the two germline ends. The chain's CDR3 is CASSLVEGRPNTEAFF. The DNA for the CDR3 is TGTGCCAGCAGCTTAGTAGAGGGCCGACCGAACACTGAAGCTTTCTTT.

The chain combines TRBV3-1 with TRBJ2-1, with TRBD2 matching 7 bases. The germline gives CDR1 LGHDT, CDR2 YNNKEL (reference sequence). The CDR3 is 15 residues long. V trimming: 4 bases; J trimming: 6 bases; junction bases outside the gene matches: 9. The CDR3 sequence is CASSLRDYRGNEQFF. CDR3 nucleotides: TGTGCCAGCAGCCTGCGGGACTACCGAGGCAATGAGCAGTTCTTC.

The chain carries TRBV6-2 or TRBV6-3 and TRBJ2-1; 7 bases align to TRBD2. V dropped 5 bases and J dropped 3; count of bases not matched to a gene: 4. The CDR3 is 14 residues long. CDR1 and CDR2 (germline): MNHEY, SVGEGT. Here the CDR3 DNA reads TGTGCCAGCAGTCCAAGCGGGAACTACAATGAGCAGTTCTTC. This translates into CASSPSGNYNEQFF.

Turning to this clonotype: Sequence at one end of the junction differs from germline and may be a read error. The rearrangement links TRBV6-5 to TRBJ2-7, with 10 bases identical to TRBD2. CDR3 length equals 17 residues. Germline CDR1 is MNHEY and CDR2 is SVGAGI. CDR3 loop: CASSHSSASGSMSEQYF. The CDR3 region has the DNA TGTGCCAGCAGTCACTCTTCCGCTAGCGGGAGTATGAGCGAGCAGTACTTC.

The sample holds many counts of this clonotype. Its ends do not fully match the called genes, so a read error is possible. V is TRBV12-3 or TRBV12-4 and J is TRBJ2-1; perhaps TRBD2 as D (6 bases). This CDR3 has 11 residues. In DNA form, the CDR3 reads TGTGCCAGCAGCTTAGGGAGGGAGCAGTTCTTC. This codes for CASSLGREQFF.

The rearrangement joins TRBV6-6 to TRBJ1-6; 7 nucleotides agree with TRBD1. The J segment lost 7 bases and the V segment lost 5 bases, leaving 11 bases of the junction unmatched. Per germline, CDR1 MNHNY and CDR2 SVGAGI (reference sequence). The CDR3 has 16 residues. DNA for the CDR3: TGTGCCAGCAGTCGCCTACAGGGGAATGAAAATTCACCCCTCCACTTT. This gives the protein CASSRLQGNENSPLHF.

This clonotype was counted a few times. The chain uses TRBV10-3 and TRBJ2-5; a weak D match, TRBD2 (5 bases). Germline CDR1 reads ENHRY; CDR2 reads SYGVKD. The ends were cut back, 6 bases at V and 0 bases at J, with 14 bases in the middle. This CDR3 is built from 15 residues. The CDR3 coding sequence is TGTGCCATCAGAACAGAGGGAGTAGACCAAGAGACCCAGTACTTC. Its translation is CAIRTEGVDQETQYF.

This clonotype was seen a few times. The chain joins TRBV12-3 or TRBV12-4 to TRBJ1-1; D ambiguous. This CDR3 spans 13 amino acids. The V gene lost 6 bases and the J gene lost 4 bases, with 12 bases spanning the gap. The CDR3 here is CASSPRSLTEAFF. DNA for the CDR3: TGTGCCAGCAGCCCCCGTAGCCTCACTGAAGCTTTCTTT.

V usage is TRBV5-1 and J usage is TRBJ1-2; possibly TRBD1 for D (5 bases). Trimming stripped 4 bases from V and 6 bases from J, with 22 bases between. Germline CDR1 reads SGHRS; CDR2 reads YFSETQ. The CDR3 is made up of 16 amino acids. The CDR3 sequence: CASSPFSGGGEDGYTF. The CDR3 coding sequence is TGCGCCAGCAGCCCCTTCTCCGGGGGGGGAGAAGATGGCTACACCTTC.

CDR3 sequence (DNA): TGTGCCAGCAGCATGGGTGGGACTGAAGCTTTCTTT. Residues: CASSMGGTEAFF. The chain joins TRBV12-3 or TRBV12-4 to TRBJ1-1; D call uncertain. The CDR3 spans 12 residues. Between the trimmed V and J ends, which lost 6 bases and 5 bases, there was a span of 10 bases.

This clonotype appeared a few times. The chain combines TRBV7-3 with TRBJ2-7, with D perhaps TRBD1 (6 bases). Trimming stripped 5 bases from V and 1 base from J, with 12 bases between. Germline V gene lookup returns CDR1 SGHTA and CDR2 FQGTGA. The CDR3 is 14 residues long. The DNA for the CDR3 is TGTGCCAGCAGCCCCCGAGGGGGATCCTACGAGCAGTACTTC. This translates into CASSPRGGSYEQYF.

V and J are TRBV28 and TRBJ2-7; 14 bases map to TRBD2. Germline V gene data show CDR1 as MDHEN and CDR2 as SYDVKM. With V trimmed by 8 bases and J by 3 bases, 15 bases remained unmatched. This CDR3 contains 18 residues. Here the CDR3 DNA reads TGTGCCAGCGGAATGACTAGCGGGAGGGCGTTACGGTACTACGAGCAGTACTTC. As protein: CASGMTSGRALRYYEQYF.

This clonotype appeared many times. This chain connects TRBV7-2 to TRBJ2-2, with TRBD2 matching 8 bases. This CDR3 region has 14 residues. Germline values: CDR1 SGHTA, CDR2 FQGNSA. V was pared by 5 bases and J by 6 bases, with 5 bases of the junction left unmatched. The CDR3 nucleotides are TGTGCCAGCAGCCGGAGCGGGAGCCCCGGGGAGCTGTTTTTT. Translating it yields CASSRSGSPGELFF.

This clonotype showed up just a few times. This chain links TRBV28 with TRBJ2-7, with D perhaps matching TRBD1 (6 bases). With 8 bases removed from V and 2 bases from J, the gap between germline ends came to 19 bases. The germline gives CDR1 MDHEN, CDR2 SYDVKM. The CDR3 is 15 residues long. In DNA form, the CDR3 reads TGTGCCAGCTACGGACCAGGGGTCGGAGCCTACGAGCAGTACTTC. Translating it yields CASYGPGVGAYEQYF.

J is TRBJ1-4 and V is TRBV4-1; 9 positions match TRBD1. Trimming took 1 base from V and 10 from J; bases not matched to a gene: 4. This CDR3 contains 14 residues. Germline assignment: CDR1 MGHRA and CDR2 YSYEKL. CDR3: CASSQGDRGRKLFF. In nucleotides, the CDR3 is TGCGCCAGCAGCCAAGGAGACAGGGGGAGAAAACTGTTTTTT.

This clonotype was detected many times. The chain is built from TRBV15 and TRBJ1-4; tentatively, D is TRBD1 (6 bases). V gave up 8 bases and J gave up 7 bases, with 20 bases separating them. Germline V gives CDR1 LNHNV, CDR2 YYDKDF (reference sequence). This CDR3 is built from 15 residues. CDR3 sequence: CATSDDQGFREKLFF. DNA of the CDR3: TGTGCCACCTCCGACGACCAGGGGTTTCGTGAAAAACTGTTTTTT.

The J gene is TRBJ1-1, the V gene TRBV20-1; D remains ambiguous. The CDR3 has 13 amino acids. Trimming cost V 6 bases and J 4 bases, with 15 bases left between them. Germline V CDR1 and CDR2: DFQATT, SNEGSKA (reference sequence). The CDR3 spells CSAISNVGTEAFF. The CDR3 nucleotides read TGCAGTGCCATAAGCAATGTGGGCACTGAAGCTTTCTTT.

This rearrangement joins TRBV12-3 or TRBV12-4 to TRBJ2-1; tentatively, D is TRBD2 (6 bases). There are 15 residues in the CDR3. V shed 2 bases and J shed 6 bases, with 14 bases lying between them. CDR3 in amino acids: CASSLTGTQGNEQFF. CDR3 coding DNA: TGTGCCAGCAGTTTAACCGGGACTCAAGGCAATGAGCAGTTCTTC.

This clonotype occurred a few times. CDR3 in amino acids: CASGSTGNQPQHF. The CDR3 nucleotides read TGTGCTAGTGGGTCGACAGGTAATCAGCCCCAGCATTTT. The chain carries TRBV12-5 and TRBJ1-5; possible D gene TRBD1, 6 bases. CDR1 is LGHNT and CDR2 is FRNRAP in the germline V gene. The CDR3 length is 13 residues. V was clipped by 6 bases and J by 4 bases, with 10 bases between them.

This clonotype has only a few counts. The chain has TRBV15 and TRBJ1-1; D perhaps matches TRBD1 (5 bases). Trimming removed 7 bases at V and 1 base at J, with 16 bases between. CDR1 is LNHNV and CDR2 is YYDKDF in the germline V gene (reference sequence). The length of the CDR3 is 15 residues. CDR3 sequence (DNA): TGTGCCACCACAACCGGGACTCCCGGGAACACTGAAGCTTTCTTT. Translation: CATTTGTPGNTEAFF.